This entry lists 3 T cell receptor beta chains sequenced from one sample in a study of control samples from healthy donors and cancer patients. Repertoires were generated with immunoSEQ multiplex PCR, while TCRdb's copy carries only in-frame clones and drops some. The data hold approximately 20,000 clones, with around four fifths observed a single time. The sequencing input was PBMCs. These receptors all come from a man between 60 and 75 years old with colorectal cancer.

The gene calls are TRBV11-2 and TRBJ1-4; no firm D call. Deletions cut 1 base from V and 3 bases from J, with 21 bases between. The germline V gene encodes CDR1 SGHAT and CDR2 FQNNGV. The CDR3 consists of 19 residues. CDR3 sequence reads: CASSLAASFSLIANEKLFF. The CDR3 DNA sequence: TGTGCCAGCAGCTTAGCGGCATCTTTTAGTTTGATAGCTAATGAAAAACTGTTTTTT.

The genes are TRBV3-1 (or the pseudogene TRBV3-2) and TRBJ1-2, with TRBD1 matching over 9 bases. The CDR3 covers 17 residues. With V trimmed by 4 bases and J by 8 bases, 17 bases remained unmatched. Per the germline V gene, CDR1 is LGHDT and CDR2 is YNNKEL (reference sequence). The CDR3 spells CASSLFFWDRESPGYTF. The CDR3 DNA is TGTGCCAGCAGCCTTTTTTTTTGGGACAGGGAATCGCCCGGCTACACCTTC.

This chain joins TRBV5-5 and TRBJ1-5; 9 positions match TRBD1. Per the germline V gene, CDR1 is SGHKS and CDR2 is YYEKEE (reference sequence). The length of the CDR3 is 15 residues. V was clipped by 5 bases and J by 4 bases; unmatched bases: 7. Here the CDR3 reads CASSDRGGPNQPQHF. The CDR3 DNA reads TGTGCCAGCAGTGACAGGGGGGGACCAAATCAGCCCCAGCATTTT.